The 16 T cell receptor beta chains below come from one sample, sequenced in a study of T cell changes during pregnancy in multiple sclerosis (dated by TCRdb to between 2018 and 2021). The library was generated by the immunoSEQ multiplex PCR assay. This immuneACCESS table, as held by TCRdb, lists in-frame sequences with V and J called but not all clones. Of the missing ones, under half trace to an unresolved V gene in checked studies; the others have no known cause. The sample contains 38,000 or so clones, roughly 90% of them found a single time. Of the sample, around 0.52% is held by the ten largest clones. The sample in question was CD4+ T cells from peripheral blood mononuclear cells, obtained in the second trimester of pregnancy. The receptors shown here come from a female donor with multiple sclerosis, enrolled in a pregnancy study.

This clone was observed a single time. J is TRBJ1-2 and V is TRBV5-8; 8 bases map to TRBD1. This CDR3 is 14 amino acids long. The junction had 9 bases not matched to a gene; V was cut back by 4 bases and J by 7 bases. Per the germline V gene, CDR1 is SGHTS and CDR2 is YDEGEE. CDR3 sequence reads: CASSTGQGLSGYTF. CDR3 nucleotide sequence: TGTGCCAGCAGCACCGGACAGGGTTTGTCTGGCTACACCTTC.

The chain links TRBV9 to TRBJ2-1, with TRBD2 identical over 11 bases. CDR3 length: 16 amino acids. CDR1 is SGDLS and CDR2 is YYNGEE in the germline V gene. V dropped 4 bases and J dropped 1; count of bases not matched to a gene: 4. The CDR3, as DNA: TGTGCCAGCAGCCGTACTAGCGGGGGATCCTACAATGAGCAGTTCTTC. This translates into CASSRTSGGSYNEQFF.

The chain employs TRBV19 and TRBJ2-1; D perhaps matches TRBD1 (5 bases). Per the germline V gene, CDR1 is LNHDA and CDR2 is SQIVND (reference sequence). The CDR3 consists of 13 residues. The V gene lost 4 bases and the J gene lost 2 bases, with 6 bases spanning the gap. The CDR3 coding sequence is TGTGCCAGTAGTAGGGGCGCCTACAATGAGCAGTTCTTC. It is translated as CASSRGAYNEQFF.

In nucleotides, the CDR3 is TGTGCCAGCACCCTGGAGGGAGGGCCCTACGAGCAGTACTTC. Translation gives CASTLEGGPYEQYF. This chain connects TRBV5-4 to TRBJ2-7; the match to TRBD2 covers 7 bases. Per the germline V gene, CDR1 is SGHNT and CDR2 is YYREEE (reference sequence). The CDR3 contains 14 residues. The ends lost 6 bases at V and 2 bases at J; junction bases unmatched: 8.

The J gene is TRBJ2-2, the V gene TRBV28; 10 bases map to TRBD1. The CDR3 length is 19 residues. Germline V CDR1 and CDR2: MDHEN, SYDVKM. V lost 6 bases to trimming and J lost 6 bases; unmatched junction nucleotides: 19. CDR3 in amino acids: CASSPIKKPGQGWSGELFF. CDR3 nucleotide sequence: TGTGCCAGCAGCCCAATTAAAAAGCCGGGACAGGGGTGGTCCGGGGAGCTGTTTTTT.

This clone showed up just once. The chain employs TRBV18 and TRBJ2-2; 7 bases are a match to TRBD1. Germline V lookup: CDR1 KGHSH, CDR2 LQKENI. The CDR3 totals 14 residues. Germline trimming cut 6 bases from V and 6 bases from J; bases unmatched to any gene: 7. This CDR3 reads CASSPRQGPGELFF. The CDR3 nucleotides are TGTGCCAGCTCCCCCCGACAGGGTCCCGGGGAGCTGTTTTTT.

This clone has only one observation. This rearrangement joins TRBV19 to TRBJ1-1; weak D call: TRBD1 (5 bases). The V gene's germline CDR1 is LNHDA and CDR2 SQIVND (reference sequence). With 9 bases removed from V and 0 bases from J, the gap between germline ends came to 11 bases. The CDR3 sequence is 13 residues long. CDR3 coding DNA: TGTGCCAGCACGGACATGATGAACACTGAAGCTTTCTTT. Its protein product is CASTDMMNTEAFF.

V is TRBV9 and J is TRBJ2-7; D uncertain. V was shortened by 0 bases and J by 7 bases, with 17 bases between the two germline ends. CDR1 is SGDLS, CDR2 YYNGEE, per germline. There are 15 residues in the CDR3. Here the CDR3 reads CASSVGKANVEEQYF. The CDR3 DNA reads TGTGCCAGCAGCGTAGGCAAGGCCAATGTGGAGGAGCAGTACTTC.

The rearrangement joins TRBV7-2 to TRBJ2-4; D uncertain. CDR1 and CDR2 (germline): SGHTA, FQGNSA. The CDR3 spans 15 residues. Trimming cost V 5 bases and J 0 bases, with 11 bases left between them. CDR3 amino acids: CASSRHPLAKNIQYF. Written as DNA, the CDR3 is TGTGCCAGCAGCCGACACCCACTAGCCAAAAACATTCAGTACTTC.

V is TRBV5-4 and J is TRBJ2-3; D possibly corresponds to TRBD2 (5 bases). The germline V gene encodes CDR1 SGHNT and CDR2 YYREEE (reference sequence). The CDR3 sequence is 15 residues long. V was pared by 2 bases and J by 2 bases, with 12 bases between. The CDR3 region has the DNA TGTGCCAGCAGCTTCGGACTCGGTAACACAGATACGCAGTATTTT. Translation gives CASSFGLGNTDTQYF.

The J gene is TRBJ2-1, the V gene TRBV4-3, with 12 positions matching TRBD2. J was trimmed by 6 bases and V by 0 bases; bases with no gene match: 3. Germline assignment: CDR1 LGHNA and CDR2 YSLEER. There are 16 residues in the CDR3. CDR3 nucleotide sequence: TGCGCCAGCAGCCAAGACCGACTAGCGGGAGTCAATGAGCAGTTCTTC. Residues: CASSQDRLAGVNEQFF.

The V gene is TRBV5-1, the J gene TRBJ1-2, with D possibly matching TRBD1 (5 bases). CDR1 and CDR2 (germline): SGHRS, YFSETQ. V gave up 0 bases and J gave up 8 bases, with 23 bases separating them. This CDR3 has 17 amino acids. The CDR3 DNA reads TGCGCCAGCAGCTTGGCCCCTTCTGGGACTCGGGAACAGGGCTACACCTTC. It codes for CASSLAPSGTREQGYTF.

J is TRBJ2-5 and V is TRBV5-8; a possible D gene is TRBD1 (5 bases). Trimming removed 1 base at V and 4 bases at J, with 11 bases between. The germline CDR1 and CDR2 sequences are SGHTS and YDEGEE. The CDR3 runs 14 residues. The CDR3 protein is CASSLLQGLETQYF. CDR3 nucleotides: TGTGCCAGCAGCTTGCTGCAGGGATTAGAGACCCAGTACTTC.

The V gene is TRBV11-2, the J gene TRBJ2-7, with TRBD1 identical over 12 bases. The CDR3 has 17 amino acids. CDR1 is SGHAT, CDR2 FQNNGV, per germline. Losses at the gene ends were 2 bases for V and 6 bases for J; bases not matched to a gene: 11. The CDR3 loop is CASSLKWGGTGGVEQYF. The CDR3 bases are TGTGCCAGCAGCTTAAAGTGGGGAGGGACAGGGGGCGTCGAGCAGTACTTC. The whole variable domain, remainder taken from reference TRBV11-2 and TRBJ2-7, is EAGVAQSPRYKIIEKRQSVAFWCNPISGHATLYWYQQILGQGPKLLIQFQNNGVVDDSQLPKDRFSAERLKGVDSTLKIQPAKLEDSAVYLCASSLKWGGTGGVEQYFGPGTRLTVT.

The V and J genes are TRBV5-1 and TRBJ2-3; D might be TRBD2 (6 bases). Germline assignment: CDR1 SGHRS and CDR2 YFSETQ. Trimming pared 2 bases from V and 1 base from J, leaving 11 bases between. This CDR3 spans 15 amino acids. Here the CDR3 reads CASSLYTGGTDTQYF. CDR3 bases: TGCGCCAGCAGCTTATACACGGGGGGCACAGATACGCAGTATTTT.

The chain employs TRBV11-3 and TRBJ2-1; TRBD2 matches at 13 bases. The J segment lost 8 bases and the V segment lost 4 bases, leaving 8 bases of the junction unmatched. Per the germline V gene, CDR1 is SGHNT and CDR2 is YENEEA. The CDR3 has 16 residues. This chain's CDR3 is CASSSGTSGRVYEQFF. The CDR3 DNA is TGTGCCAGCAGCTCTGGAACTAGCGGGAGGGTCTATGAGCAGTTCTTC.